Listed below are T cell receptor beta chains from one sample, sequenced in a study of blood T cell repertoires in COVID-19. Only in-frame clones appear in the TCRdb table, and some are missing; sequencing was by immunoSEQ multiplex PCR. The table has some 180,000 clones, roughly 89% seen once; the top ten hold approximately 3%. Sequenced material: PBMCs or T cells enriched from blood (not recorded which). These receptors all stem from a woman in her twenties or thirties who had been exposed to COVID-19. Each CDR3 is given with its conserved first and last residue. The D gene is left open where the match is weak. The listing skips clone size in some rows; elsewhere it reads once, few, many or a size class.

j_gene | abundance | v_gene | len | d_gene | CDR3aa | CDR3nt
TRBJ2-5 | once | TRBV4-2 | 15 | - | CASSQDLTGQETQYF | TGTGCCAGCAGCCAAGATTTGACGGGCCAAGAGACCCAGTACTTC
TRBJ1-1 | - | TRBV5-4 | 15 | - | CASSVVGGGLTEAFF | TGTGCCAGCAGCGTCGTTGGGGGGGGCCTTACTGAAGCTTTCTTT
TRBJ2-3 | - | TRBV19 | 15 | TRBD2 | CASSMGLGSTDTQYF | TGTGCCAGTAGTATGGGACTAGGCTCAACAGATACGCAGTATTTT
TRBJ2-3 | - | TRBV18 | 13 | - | CASSSDRTDTQYF | TGTGCCAGCTCTTCCGACAGGACAGATACGCAGTATTTT
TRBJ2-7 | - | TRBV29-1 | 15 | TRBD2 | CSVLPGLAGGYEQYF | TGCAGCGTGCTGCCGGGACTAGCGGGGGGGTACGAGCAGTACTTC
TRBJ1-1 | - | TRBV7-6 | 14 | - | CASSLRTGGTEAFF | TGTGCCAGCAGCTTACGGACGGGGGGGACTGAAGCTTTCTTT
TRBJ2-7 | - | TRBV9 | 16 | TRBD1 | CASSVAGTEPSYEQYF | TGTGCCAGCAGCGTAGCTGGGACAGAGCCCTCCTACGAGCAGTACTTC
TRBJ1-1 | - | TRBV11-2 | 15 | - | CASSPSGWVNTEAFF | TGTGCCAGCAGCCCAAGCGGGTGGGTGAACACTGAAGCTTTCTTT
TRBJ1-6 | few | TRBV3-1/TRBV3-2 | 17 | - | CASSQLRVGSYNSPLHF | TGTGCCAGCAGCCAACTCCGGGTGGGCTCCTATAATTCACCCCTCCACTTT
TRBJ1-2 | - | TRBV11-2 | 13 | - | CASSGRDNGGYTF | TGTGCCAGCAGCGGCCGGGACAATGGAGGCTACACCTTC
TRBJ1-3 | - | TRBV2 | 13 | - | CASSGQARNTIYF | TGTGCCAGCAGTGGACAGGCACGAAACACCATATATTTT
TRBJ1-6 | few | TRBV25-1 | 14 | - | CASTEARSISPLHF | TGTGCCAGCACCGAGGCCCGTTCTATTTCACCCCTCCACTTT
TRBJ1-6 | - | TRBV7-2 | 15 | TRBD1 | CASSLLGQANSPLHF | TGTGCCAGCAGCTTATTGGGACAGGCGAATTCACCCCTCCACTTT
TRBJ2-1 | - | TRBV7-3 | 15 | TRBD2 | CASSWSGGDNNEQFF | TGTGCCAGCAGCTGGAGCGGGGGTGATAACAATGAGCAGTTCTTC
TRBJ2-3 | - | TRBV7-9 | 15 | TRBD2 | CASSMGTSETDTQYF | TGTGCCAGCAGTATGGGGACTAGCGAGACAGATACGCAGTATTTT
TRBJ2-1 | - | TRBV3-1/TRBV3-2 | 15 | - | CASSQTALGMDEQFF | TGTGCCAGCAGCCAAACGGCCCTAGGCATGGATGAGCAGTTCTTC
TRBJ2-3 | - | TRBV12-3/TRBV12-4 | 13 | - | CASSWAGRDTQYF | TGTGCCAGCAGTTGGGCGGGGCGAGATACGCAGTATTTT
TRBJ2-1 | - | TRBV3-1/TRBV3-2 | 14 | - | CASSRTGTYNEQFF | TGTGCCAGCAGCCGAACAGGAACATACAATGAGCAGTTCTTC
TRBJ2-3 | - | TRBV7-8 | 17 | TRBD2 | CASSSLNSGGSEDTQYF | TGTGCCAGCAGCTCGTTGAATAGCGGGGGGTCGGAAGATACGCAGTATTTT
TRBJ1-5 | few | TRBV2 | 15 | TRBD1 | CASSEADRGGQPQHF | TGTGCCAGCAGTGAAGCCGACAGGGGAGGTCAGCCCCAGCATTTT
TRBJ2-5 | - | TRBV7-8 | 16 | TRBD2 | CASSLPGLALIKTQYF | TGTGCCAGCAGTTTGCCTGGACTAGCGTTAATAAAGACCCAGTACTTC
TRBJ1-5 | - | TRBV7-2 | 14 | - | CASSRLQVNQPQHF | TGTGCCAGCAGCCGTTTGCAGGTCAATCAGCCCCAGCATTTT
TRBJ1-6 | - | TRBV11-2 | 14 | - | CASSSEPGYSPLHF | TGTGCCAGCAGCTCCGAGCCAGGCTATTCACCCCTCCACTTT
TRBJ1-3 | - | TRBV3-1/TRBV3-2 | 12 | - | CASSPKTGIIYF | TGTGCCAGCAGCCCGAAAACAGGGATCATATATTTT
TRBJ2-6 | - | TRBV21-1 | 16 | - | CASSNQGPSGANVLTF | TGTGCCAGCAGCAATCAGGGGCCCTCTGGGGCCAACGTCCTGACTTTC
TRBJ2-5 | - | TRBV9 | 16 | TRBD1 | CASSVDPTGDQETQYF | TGTGCCAGCAGCGTAGATCCGACAGGGGACCAAGAGACCCAGTACTTC
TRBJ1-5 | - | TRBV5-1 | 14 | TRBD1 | CASSLDRGGQPQHF | TGCGCCAGCAGCTTGGACAGGGGAGGTCAGCCCCAGCATTTT
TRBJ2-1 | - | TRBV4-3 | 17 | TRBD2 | CASSQGLERGADNEQFF | TGCGCCAGCAGCCAGGGATTGGAGCGGGGGGCTGACAATGAGCAGTTCTTC
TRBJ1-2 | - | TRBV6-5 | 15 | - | CASSPTNRATYGYTF | TGTGCCAGCAGCCCCACCAACAGGGCCACCTATGGCTACACCTTC
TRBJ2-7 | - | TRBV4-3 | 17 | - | CASSQELTSNRVHEQYF | TGCGCCAGCAGCCAAGAGTTGACTTCGAACAGGGTCCACGAGCAGTACTTC
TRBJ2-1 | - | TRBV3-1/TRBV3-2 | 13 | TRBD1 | CASSRTGYNEQFF | TGTGCCAGCAGCCGGACAGGCTACAATGAGCAGTTCTTC
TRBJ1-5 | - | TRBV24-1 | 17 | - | CATSDTKGPGVGQPQHF | TGTGCCACCAGTGATACTAAGGGGCCAGGGGTGGGGCAGCCCCAGCATTTT
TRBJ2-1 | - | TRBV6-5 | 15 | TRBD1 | CASSPRQGPDNEQFF | TGTGCCAGCAGTCCCCGACAGGGCCCGGACAATGAGCAGTTCTTC
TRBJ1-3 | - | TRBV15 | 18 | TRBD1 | CATSRALRTGRSGNTIYF | TGTGCCACCAGCAGAGCATTAAGGACAGGGAGGTCTGGAAACACCATATATTTT
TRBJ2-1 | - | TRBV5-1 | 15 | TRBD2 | CASSNSGVSYNEQFF | TGCGCCAGCAGCAATAGCGGGGTCTCCTACAATGAGCAGTTCTTC
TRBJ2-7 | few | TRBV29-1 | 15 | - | CSVEEDSGDRYVQYF | TGCAGCGTTGAAGAGGACAGCGGGGACAGGTACGTGCAGTACTTC
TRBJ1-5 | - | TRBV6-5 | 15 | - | CASSPRVYLEEPQHF | TGTGCCAGCAGTCCTCGGGTCTACCTAGAGGAGCCCCAGCATTTT
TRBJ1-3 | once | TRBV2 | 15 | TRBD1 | CASSGDRGYGNTIYF | TGTGCCAGCAGCGGGGACAGGGGATATGGAAACACCATATATTTT
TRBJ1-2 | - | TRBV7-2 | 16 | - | CASSLFPGVSSGGYTF | TGTGCCAGCAGCCTATTTCCAGGGGTGTCTAGTGGGGGCTACACCTTC
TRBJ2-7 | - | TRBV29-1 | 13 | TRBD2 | CSVRTSEAYEQYF | TGCAGCGTTCGGACTAGCGAGGCCTACGAGCAGTACTTC
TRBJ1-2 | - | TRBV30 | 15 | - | CAWSVLPGRAGGYTF | TGTGCCTGGAGTGTACTTCCGGGCAGGGCAGGAGGCTACACCTTC
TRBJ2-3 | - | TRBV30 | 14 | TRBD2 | CAWSTGGNTDTQYF | TGTGCCTGGAGTACGGGGGGGAACACAGATACGCAGTATTTT
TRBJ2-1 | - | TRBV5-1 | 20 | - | CASSPYPPQDSASSYNEQFF | TGCGCCAGCAGCCCCTACCCTCCCCAGGACAGCGCGAGCTCCTACAATGAGCAGTTCTTC
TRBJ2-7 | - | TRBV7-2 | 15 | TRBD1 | CASSFTGERSYEQYF | TGTGCCAGCAGCTTCACAGGGGAACGCTCCTACGAGCAGTACTTC
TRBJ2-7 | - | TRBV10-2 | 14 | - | CASSQRQDSYEQYF | TGCGCCAGCAGCCAAAGACAGGACTCCTACGAGCAGTACTTC
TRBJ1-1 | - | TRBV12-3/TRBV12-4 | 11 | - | CASSYGVRAFF | TGTGCCAGCAGTTACGGGGTTCGCGCTTTCTTT
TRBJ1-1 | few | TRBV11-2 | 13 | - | CASSQWGGTEAFF | TGTGCCAGCAGCCAATGGGGGGGCACTGAAGCTTTCTTT
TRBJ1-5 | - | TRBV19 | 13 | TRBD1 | CASKGTGDQPQHF | TGTGCCAGTAAGGGGACAGGAGATCAGCCCCAGCATTTT
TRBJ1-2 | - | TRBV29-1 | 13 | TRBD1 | CSAKTGGNYGYTF | TGCAGCGCAAAGACAGGGGGAAACTATGGCTACACCTTC